The source of this TCR beta chain is a study of cytotoxic CD8 clonotypes in ibrutinib-treated CLL (TCRdb year 2021). In the study overall: The cohort included roughly 15 treatment-naive and roughly 10 relapsed/refractory patients; under 18 were IGHV unmutated. On average, each sample yielded 255,043 productive templates and about 95,000 productive rearrangements. Responses were partial in 24 patients and complete in 2; after median roughly 69 months follow-up, 14 stayed in remission and 12 progressed. Cryopreserved peripheral blood mononuclear cells were obtained before treatment, at response, and at either sustained remission or disease progression. All remission and progressive disease samples were collected while patients were still receiving ibrutinib. Longitudinal samples were available for about 30% of the roughly 86 trial participants. Samples at response were collected after a median of about twelve months of treatment, with a range of roughly 6 to 40 months.

As regards this clone: Its antigen is currently not known. One base away there is no much larger clone; base qualities are not given.

The time point label corresponds to: roughly 12 months on ibrutinib. For TCR beta library preparation, about 2.2 micrograms of genomic DNA were extracted from the cryopreserved PBMCs. High-throughput TCR beta sequencing was performed on longitudinal blood samples from CLL patients receiving ibrutinib monotherapy. The patients took part in an open-label, single-center phase 2 trial of ibrutinib monotherapy. The full study reports these points: Clonality increased at ibrutinib response, stayed stable in sustained remission, and fell back toward baseline at progression. Public clonotypes were found to be uncommon and were observed to contract or remain stable during treatment; the increase in clonality was shown to reflect expansion of private clonotypes at ibrutinib response. Sampling times were not matched between patients in sustained remission and patients whose disease was progressing, and lymph node repertoires were not examined. At baseline, clonality was higher than in age-matched healthy donors and showed a strong correlation with circulating CD8+ T-cell counts.

Looking up the germline V gene yields CDR1 LGHNA and CDR2 YNFKEQ. Trimming takes 0 bases from V and 7 bases from J, and the germline ends sit 12 bases apart. The cysteine opens and the phenylalanine closes a CDR3 of 14 amino acids. Solely the CDR3 DNA is kept, with 42 bases framed from the first base. A MiSeq instrument was used for deep resolution sequencing, which targeted depths ranging from 1 in 1 million up to 1 in 200,000 T cells, with coverage averaging 10x for each clonotype. The immunoSEQ hsTCRB Kit was used to generate the TCR beta libraries. Under the source paper's analysis protocol: The data were analyzed with ImmunoSEQ Analyzer and ImmunoSEQ Data Assistant, and V, D and J gene assignments followed IMGT definitions. Clonality, which ranges from 0 to 1, was calculated as one minus the normalized Shannon entropy of productive rearrangement frequencies. Only overrepresented clonotypes making up at least 0.05% of each patient's repertoire were included in the public clonotype analysis. Some 13 age-matched healthy donor repertoires from immuneACCESS were used as controls for clonality. In its TCRdb copy, this immuneACCESS table keeps in-frame sequences only and misses some clones. Where compared with another copy, unresolved V genes explain less than half of these, and the others have no known cause. For V, J and clone size, that table is used; D and trimming come from the DNA. For this sample there are some 140,000 clones; over 60% appear just once. The ten most abundant clones make up 13% of the sample.

Sequencing was performed on PBMCs, taken after 12 months of ibrutinib treatment. This clonotype was obtained from a human donor with chronic lymphocytic leukemia. The sequence links TRBV4-2 to TRBJ1-2; a weak D assignment points to TRBD1 (5 bases agree). CDR3 region: CASSQDPQGGGYTF. The DNA reads as follows: TGTGCCAGCAGCCAAGACCCCCAGGGAGGTGGCTACACCTTC.